The rows below give T cell receptor beta chains drawn from one sample of a study of shared clonotypes between healthy human individuals. Libraries were prepared by immunoSEQ multiplex PCR; TCRdb keeps only in-frame clonotypes and omits some of them. The data contain hundreds of thousands of clones, approximately 95% of them singletons. Sequenced sample: naive CD8+ T cells sorted from blood. The receptors originated from a woman aged 25 to 45 in good health. The conserved cysteine and the conserved F or W are not part of the CDR3 here. D genes are given only for firm matches.

TRBV19	TRBD1	TRBJ2-7	ASSPRDRDDEQY
TRBV5-4	-	TRBJ1-2	ASRRLGGGVGYT
TRBV9	-	TRBJ2-3	ASSVRSAPDTQY
TRBV28	-	TRBJ1-3	ASRQDMISGNTIY
TRBV11-2	-	TRBJ2-7	ASSFGGASEQY
TRBV5-1	-	TRBJ1-2	ASSLELTGYGYT
TRBV30	TRBD1	TRBJ2-7	AWSMGQGASLEQY
TRBV7-8	-	TRBJ2-1	ASSSTQAGYNEQF
TRBV10-2	-	TRBJ1-2	ASSTANYGYT
TRBV27	-	TRBJ2-7	ASSPGRTYEQY
TRBV14	-	TRBJ2-5	ASSQVRGARETQY
TRBV27	TRBD1	-	ASSLTGGGEQY
TRBV7-6	-	TRBJ2-7	ASSVGNNREQY
TRBV27	TRBD1	TRBJ2-7	ASSPWTGTYEQY
TRBV6-6	-	TRBJ2-1	ASSYLTGNEQF
TRBV7-8	TRBD1	TRBJ1-2	ASSSRATGIGYT
TRBV19	-	TRBJ2-1	ASSPSSYNEQF
TRBV19	-	TRBJ1-1	ASSIHGRPGAF
TRBV15	-	TRBJ1-1	ATSTRAEAF
TRBV4-2	TRBD2	TRBJ2-7	ASSQEVGLAGGPTYEQY
TRBV27	-	TRBJ1-2	ASSLLRGADNYGYT
TRBV5-6	-	TRBJ1-2	ASSLRQVHYGYT
TRBV9	-	TRBJ1-1	ASSVESVRTEAF
TRBV5-6	-	TRBJ2-7	ASSLAQTGLVYYEQY
TRBV27	-	TRBJ1-6	ASRRGHRSSPLH
TRBV28	-	TRBJ2-7	ASSLANRDYEQY
TRBV28	-	TRBJ1-1	ASSFRGTEAF
TRBV5-1	TRBD2	TRBJ2-7	ASSLGSGAYEQY